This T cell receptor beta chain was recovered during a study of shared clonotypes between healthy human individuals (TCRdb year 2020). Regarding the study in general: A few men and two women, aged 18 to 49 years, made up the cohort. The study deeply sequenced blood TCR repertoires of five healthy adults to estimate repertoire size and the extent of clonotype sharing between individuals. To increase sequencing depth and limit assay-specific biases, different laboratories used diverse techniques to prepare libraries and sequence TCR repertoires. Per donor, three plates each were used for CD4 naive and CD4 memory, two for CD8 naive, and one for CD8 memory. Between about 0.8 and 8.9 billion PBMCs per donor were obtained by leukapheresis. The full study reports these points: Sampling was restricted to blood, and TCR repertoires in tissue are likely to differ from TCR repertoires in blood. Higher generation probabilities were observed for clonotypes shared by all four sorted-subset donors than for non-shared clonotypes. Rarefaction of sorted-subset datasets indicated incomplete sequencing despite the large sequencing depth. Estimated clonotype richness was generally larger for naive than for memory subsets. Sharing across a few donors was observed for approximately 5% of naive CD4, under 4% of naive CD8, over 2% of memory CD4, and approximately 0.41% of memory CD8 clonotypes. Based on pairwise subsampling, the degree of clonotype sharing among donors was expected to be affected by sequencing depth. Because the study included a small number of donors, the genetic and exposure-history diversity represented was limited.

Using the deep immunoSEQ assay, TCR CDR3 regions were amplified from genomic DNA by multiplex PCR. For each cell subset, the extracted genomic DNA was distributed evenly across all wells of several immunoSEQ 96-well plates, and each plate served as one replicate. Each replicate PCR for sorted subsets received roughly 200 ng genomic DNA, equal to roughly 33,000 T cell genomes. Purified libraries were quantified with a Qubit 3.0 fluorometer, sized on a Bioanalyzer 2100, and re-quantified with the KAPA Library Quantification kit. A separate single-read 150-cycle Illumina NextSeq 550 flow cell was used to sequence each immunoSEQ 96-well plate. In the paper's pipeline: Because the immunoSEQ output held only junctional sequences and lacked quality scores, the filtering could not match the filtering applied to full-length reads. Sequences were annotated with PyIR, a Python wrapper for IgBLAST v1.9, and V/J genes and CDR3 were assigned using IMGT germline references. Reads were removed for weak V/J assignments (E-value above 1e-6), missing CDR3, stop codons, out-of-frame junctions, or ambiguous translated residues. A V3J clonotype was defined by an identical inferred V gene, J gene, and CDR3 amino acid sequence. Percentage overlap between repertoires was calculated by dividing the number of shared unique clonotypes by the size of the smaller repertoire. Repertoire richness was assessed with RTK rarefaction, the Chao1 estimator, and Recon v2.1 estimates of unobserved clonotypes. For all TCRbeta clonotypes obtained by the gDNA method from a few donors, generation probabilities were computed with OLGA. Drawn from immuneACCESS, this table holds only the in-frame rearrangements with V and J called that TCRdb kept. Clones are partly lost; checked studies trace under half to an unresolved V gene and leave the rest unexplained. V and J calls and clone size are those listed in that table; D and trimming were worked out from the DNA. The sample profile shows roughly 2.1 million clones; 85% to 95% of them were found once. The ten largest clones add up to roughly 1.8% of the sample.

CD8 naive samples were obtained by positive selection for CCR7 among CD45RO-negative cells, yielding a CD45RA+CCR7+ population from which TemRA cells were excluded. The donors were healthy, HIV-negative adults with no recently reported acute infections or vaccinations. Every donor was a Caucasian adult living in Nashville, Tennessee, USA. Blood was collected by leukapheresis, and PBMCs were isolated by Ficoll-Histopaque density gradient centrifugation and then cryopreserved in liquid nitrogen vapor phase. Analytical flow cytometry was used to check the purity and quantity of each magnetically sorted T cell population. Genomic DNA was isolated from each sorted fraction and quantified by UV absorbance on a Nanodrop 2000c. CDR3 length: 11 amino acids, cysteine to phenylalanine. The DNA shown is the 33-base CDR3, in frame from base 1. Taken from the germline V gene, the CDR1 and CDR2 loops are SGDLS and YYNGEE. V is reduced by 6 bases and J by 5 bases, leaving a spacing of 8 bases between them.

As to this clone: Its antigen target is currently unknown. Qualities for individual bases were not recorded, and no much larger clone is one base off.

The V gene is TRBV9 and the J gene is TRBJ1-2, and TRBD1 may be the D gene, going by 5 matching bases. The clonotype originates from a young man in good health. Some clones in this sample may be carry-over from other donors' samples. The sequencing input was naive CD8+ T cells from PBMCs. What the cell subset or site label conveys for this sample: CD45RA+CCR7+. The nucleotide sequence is TGTGCCAGCAACGGGGGGTATGGCTACACCTTC. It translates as CASNGGYGYTF.